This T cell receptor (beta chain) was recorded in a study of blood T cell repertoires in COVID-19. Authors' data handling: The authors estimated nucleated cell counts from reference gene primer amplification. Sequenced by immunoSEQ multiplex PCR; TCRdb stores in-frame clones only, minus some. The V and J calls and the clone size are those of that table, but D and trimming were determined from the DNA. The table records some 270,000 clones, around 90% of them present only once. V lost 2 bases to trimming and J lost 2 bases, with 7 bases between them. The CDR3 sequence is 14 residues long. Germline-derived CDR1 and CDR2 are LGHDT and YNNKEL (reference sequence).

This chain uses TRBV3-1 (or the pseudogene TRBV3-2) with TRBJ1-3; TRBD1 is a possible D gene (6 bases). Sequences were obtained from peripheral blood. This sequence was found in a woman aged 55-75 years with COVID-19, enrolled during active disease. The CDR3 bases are TGTGCCAGCAGCCAATACAGGGCTGGAAACACCATATATTTT. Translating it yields CASSQYRAGNTIYF.